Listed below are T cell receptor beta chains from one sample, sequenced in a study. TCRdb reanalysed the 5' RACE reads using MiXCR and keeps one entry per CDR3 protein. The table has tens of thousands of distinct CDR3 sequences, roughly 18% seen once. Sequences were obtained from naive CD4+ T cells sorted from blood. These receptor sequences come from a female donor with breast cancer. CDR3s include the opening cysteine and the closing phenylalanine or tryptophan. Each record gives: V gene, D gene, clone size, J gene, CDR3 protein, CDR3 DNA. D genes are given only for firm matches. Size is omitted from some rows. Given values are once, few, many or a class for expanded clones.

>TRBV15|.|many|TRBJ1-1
CATRVLGDLNTEAFF
TGTGCCACCAGAGTTCTGGGTGATCTTAACACTGAAGCTTTCTTT
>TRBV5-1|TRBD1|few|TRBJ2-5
CASRRDSQETQYF
TGCGCCAGCAGACGGGACAGTCAAGAGACCCAGTACTTC
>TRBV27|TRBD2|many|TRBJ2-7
CASSSPSSGSYEQYF
TGTGCCAGCAGTTCTCCCTCTAGCGGCTCCTACGAGCAGTACTTC
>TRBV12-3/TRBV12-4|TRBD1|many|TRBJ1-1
CASRPKGANAPEAFF
TGTGCCAGCAGACCCAAGGGGGCCAATGCCCCTGAAGCTTTCTTT
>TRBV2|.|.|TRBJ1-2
CASSRDIYGYTF
TGTGCCAGCAGCCGGGACATCTATGGCTACACCTTC
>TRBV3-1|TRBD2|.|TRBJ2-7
CASSVTSGSSEQYF
TGTGCCAGCAGCGTTACTAGCGGGAGCTCCGAGCAGTACTTC
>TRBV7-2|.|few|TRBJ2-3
CASSLGGSGILADTQYF
TGTGCCAGCAGCTTAGGGGGCTCAGGGATCCTTGCAGATACGCAGTATTTT
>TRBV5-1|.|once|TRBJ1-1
CASSRSRQDTEAFF
TGCGCCAGCAGCCGGTCCCGCCAGGACACTGAAGCTTTCTTT
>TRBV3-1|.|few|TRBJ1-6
CASTRANSPLHF
TGTGCCAGCACCAGGGCCAATTCACCCCTCCACTTT
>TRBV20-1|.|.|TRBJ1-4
CSARDPGTEKLFF
TGCAGTGCTAGAGATCCCGGGACAGAAAAACTGTTTTTT
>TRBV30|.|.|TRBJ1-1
CAVNRGEAFF
TGTGCCGTAAATCGGGGTGAAGCTTTCTTT
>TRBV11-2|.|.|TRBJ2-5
CASRPPSDQETQYF
TGTGCCAGCAGACCCCCCAGCGACCAAGAGACCCAGTACTTC
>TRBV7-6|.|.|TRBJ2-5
CASSLRSQETQYF
TGTGCCAGCAGTCTACGGTCCCAAGAGACCCAGTACTTC
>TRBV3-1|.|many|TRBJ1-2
CASSQEGTYGYTF
TGTGCCAGCAGCCAAGAGGGTACCTATGGCTACACCTTC